This T cell receptor (beta chain) was identified in a study of T-cell memory formation after mild COVID-19. Study-level information: Largely, TCR clusters stayed within a single donor.

TCRdb re-called the 5' RACE reads through MiXCR, storing one row per CDR3 protein. Of hundreds of thousands of distinct CDR3 sequences in the sample, 15% to 20% were seen once. This clonotype was observed a handful of times. One end of the junction varies from germline; a read error may be responsible. The germline gives CDR1 SGHVS, CDR2 FQNEAQ. The length of the CDR3 is 11 residues. The chain couples TRBV7-8 to TRBJ2-5, with no clear D. The sequenced sample was PBMCs or a T cell subset sorted from them (not recorded which). This TCR was sampled from a man between 18 and 35 years old who had mild COVID-19 (a few samples of this study predate the infection). Cell type and time point are not known. As DNA, the CDR3 is TGTGCCAGCAGCTTGACGGAGACCAAGTACTTC. Protein sequence: CASSLTETKYF.